This T cell receptor (beta chain) was sequenced during a study of blood T cell repertoires in COVID-19. Study information: Sources were T cells, B-cell-depleted T cells, or PBMCs; the material itself was cDNA or gDNA.

Comment on this clone: A junction boundary mismatches the germline segment, possibly from a read error.

Here immunoSEQ multiplex PCR was the method, and the copy in TCRdb shows in-frame clones only, minus some. Seen here are about 310,000 clones, approximately 86% observed once, and the top ten hold roughly 2%. The source material was peripheral blood. The receptor was derived from a man in his late teens or twenties with active or convalescent COVID-19.

In nucleotides, the CDR3 is TGTGCCAGCAGCCTAGCCGGTGAGCAGTTCTTC. Translating gives CASSLAGEQFF. The chain couples TRBV7-2 to TRBJ2-1, with a possible D match to TRBD2 (5 bases). There are 11 residues in the CDR3. Germline-derived CDR1 and CDR2 are SGHTA and FQGNSA.